This T cell receptor beta chain was captured in a study of T cell repertoires in cytomegalovirus infection. Of note for this clonotype: As yet, its antigen is unknown.

TCRdb analysed the reads with MiXCR anew, one entry per CDR3 protein. The sample has about a million distinct CDR3 sequences; 25% to 40% are singletons. Germline V gene data show CDR1 as LNHNV and CDR2 as YYDKDF (reference sequence). V was clipped by 6 bases and J by 5 bases; unmatched bases: 9. This CDR3 comprises 15 residues. This sequence originates from a human donor in good health (CMV status not recorded). Some clones in this sample may be carry-over from other donors' samples. The sequences come from cultured CD8+ T cells from PBMCs, collected from culture after CMV antigen stimulation. The rearrangement links TRBV15 to TRBJ1-1; 10 nucleotides line up with TRBD1. The DNA for the CDR3 is TGTGCCACCAGGGTCGTGGGGACAGGGGCTACTGAAGCTTTCTTT. Its translation: CATRVVGTGATEAFF.